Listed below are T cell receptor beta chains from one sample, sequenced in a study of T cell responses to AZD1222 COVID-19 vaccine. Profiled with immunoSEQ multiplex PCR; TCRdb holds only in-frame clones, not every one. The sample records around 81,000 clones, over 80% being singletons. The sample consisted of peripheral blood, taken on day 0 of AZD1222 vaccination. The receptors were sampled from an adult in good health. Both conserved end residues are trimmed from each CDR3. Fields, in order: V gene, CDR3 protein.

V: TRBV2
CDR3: ASGRVGEKLF

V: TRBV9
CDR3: ASSVNTGANSPLH

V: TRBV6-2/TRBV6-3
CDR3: ASSYSIGRGGNEQF

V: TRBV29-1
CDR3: SALQLNYGYT

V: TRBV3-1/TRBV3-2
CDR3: ASSQDSPTSGGLGDTQY

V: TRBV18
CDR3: ASSPPSGGHAEAF

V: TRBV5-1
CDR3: ASSLGTGDLGSGYT

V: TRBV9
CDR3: ASSVGLSGNTIY

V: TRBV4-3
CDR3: ASSQVGGVTAGELF

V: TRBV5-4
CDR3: ASSLGASYTDTQY

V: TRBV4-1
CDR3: ASSQEGGEENQPQH

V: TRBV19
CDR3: ASSGDRAFNTEAF

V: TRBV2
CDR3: ASSASGANVLT

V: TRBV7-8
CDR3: ASSQGVANSYEQY

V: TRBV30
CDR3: AWSVFSSMNTEAF

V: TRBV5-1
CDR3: ASSLEGYSGNTIY